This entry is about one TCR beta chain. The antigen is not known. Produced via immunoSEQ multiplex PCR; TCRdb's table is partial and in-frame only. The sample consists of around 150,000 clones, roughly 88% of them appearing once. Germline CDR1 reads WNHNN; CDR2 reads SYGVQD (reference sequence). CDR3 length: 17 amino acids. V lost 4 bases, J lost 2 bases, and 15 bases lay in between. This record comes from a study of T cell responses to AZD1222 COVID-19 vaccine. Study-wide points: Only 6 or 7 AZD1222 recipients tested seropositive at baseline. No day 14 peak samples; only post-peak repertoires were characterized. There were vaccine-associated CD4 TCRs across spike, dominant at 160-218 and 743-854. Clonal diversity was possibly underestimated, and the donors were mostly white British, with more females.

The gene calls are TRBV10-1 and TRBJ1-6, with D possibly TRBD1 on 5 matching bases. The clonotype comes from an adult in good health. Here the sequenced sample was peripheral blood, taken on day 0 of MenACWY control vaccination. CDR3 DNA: TGCGCCAGCAGTGCCTGGACACCCCGGGCCTATAATTCACCCCTCCACTTT. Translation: CASSAWTPRAYNSPLHF.